This T cell receptor (beta chain) was obtained from a study of glioma-infiltrating T cells. There are 15 residues in the CDR3. Trimming removed 6 bases from V and 2 bases from J, with 15 bases in between. Germline CDR1 and CDR2: MNHNS and SASEGT. This clonotype was seen ten or more times. What it binds is unknown. Whole-study results and caveats: A blood CDR3 motif signature was depleted in highly divergent patients. Very few CDR3 sequences were shared between tissue and blood. Gliomas, especially low-grade, showed above-expected tissue-blood divergence; non-neoplastic patients showed below.

Using RNA template, CDR3s of TCR alpha and beta were amplified with iRepertoire arm-PCR. TCRdb fed the multiplex PCR reads into MiXCR, producing one record per CDR3 protein. The sample contains roughly 350,000 distinct CDR3 sequences, roughly 41% of which appear only once. This chain links TRBV6-1 with TRBJ2-3; a weak D match, TRBD2 (6 bases). The sample taken for sequencing was glioma tissue, nonneoplastic brain tissue, or PBMCs (not recorded which). The source is a human donor with low-grade glioma or glioblastoma, undergoing nonglioma brain surgery, or in good health (not recorded which). The CDR3 protein is CASSLGSGYTDTQYF. The CDR3, as DNA: TGTGCCAGCAGCTTAGGTAGCGGCTACACAGATACGCAGTATTTT.